The subject of this entry is one T cell receptor (beta chain). Its antigen is not identified. These data come from a study of T cells in Graves' hyperthyroidism and ophthalmopathy. Germline trimming cut 7 bases from V and 2 bases from J; bases unmatched to any gene: 3. The CDR3 length is 13 residues. Germline V gives CDR1 SGHTA, CDR2 FQGNSA. Findings and caveats of the study: Model-based prediction identified ophthalmopathy a median about 7 months prior to its onset.

Authors of the study amplified TCR beta CDR3 regions from RNA transcripts. Initially, a first-round RT-PCR of the TCR CDR3 employed the HTBI primer set. TCRdb itself ran the multiplex PCR reads through MiXCR, one entry per CDR3 protein. The top ten clones hold 5.3% of a sample with around 450,000 distinct CDR3 sequences, roughly 15% of them seen once. If no ophthalmopathy progression occurred within 18 months, Graves' hyperthyroidism was stable. Newly diagnosed patients aged 18 to 65 had hyperthyroidism of under 2 months' duration. This rearrangement joins TRBV7-2 to TRBJ2-3; TRBD2 matches 7 bases. The sequenced sample consisted of blood. The receptor's source is a woman between 18 and 29 years old with Graves' hyperthyroidism. The CDR3 reads CASTLAVTDTQYF. CDR3 coding DNA: TGTGCCAGCACCCTAGCGGTCACAGATACGCAGTATTTT. The full variable domain, rest sourced from reference TRBV7-2 and TRBJ2-3, is GAGVSQSPSNKVTEKGKDVELRCDPISGHTALYWYRQSLGQGLEFLIYFQGNSAPDKSGLPSDRFSAERTGGSVSTLTIQRTQQEDSAVYLCASTLAVTDTQYFGPGTRLTVL.